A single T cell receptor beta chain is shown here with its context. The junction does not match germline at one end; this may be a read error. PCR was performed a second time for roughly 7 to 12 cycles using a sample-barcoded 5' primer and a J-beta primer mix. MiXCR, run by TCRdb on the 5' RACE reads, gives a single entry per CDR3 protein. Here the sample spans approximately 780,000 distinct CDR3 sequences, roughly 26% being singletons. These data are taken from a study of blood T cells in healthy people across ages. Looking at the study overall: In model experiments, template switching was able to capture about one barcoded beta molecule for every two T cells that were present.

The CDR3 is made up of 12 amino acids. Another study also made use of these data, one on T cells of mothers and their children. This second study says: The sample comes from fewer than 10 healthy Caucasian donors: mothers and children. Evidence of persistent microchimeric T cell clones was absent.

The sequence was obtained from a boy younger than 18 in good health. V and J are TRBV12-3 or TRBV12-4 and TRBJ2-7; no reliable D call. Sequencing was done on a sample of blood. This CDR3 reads CASSFQGYEQCF. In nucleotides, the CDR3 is TGTGCCAGCAGTTTTCAAGGCTACGAGCAGTGCTTC.